The entry below gives a single TCR beta chain sequence along with its context. Its antigen is still unknown. The sample belongs to a study of early T cells in non-severe SARS-CoV-2 infection. Study overall: Sequencing input comprised bulk RNA from unsorted whole blood; chain pairing was not available. Findings and limits, study-wide: Matching with VDJdb favored anti-spike CD8 responses (missing private and CD4 specificities).

Unique molecular identifiers were affixed to single, distinct cDNA molecules. TCRdb redid the calling of the 5' RACE reads with MiXCR, one entry per CDR3 protein. This table has 65,000 to 85,000 distinct CDR3 sequences, roughly 11% appearing once. The sequence derives from an adult who was a healthcare worker with PCR-confirmed SARS-CoV-2 infection or an uninfected control (not recorded which). Sequencing was done on a sample of whole blood.

CDR3 loop: CASSSGSYEQYF. In DNA form, the CDR3 reads TGCGCCAGCAGTAGCGGGTCCTACGAGCAGTACTTC. The rearrangement links TRBV10-2 to TRBJ2-7, with D perhaps matching TRBD2 (6 bases). Germline V lookup: CDR1 WSHSY, CDR2 SAAADI. Trimming removed 5 bases at V and 1 base at J, with 6 bases between. The CDR3 is 12 amino acids.